This TCR beta chain was retrieved from a study of blood T cell repertoires in COVID-19. Study-wide background: Acute-phase and convalescent COVID-19 samples originated in the United States, Italy and Spain. PBMCs, B-cell-depleted T cells, or T cells provided the cDNA or gDNA that made up the material.

The count of this clone is one. Profiled with immunoSEQ multiplex PCR; TCRdb holds only in-frame clones, not every one. Of around 260,000 clones in the sample, 80% to 90% were seen once. Seattle-derived patients entered the study during active infection and were followed longitudinally. V was pared by 2 bases and J by 0 bases, with 10 bases of the junction left unmatched. This CDR3 has 18 amino acids. From germline, CDR1 is MGHRA and CDR2 YSYEKL. The sequence was collected from a woman in her 70s with COVID-19, enrolled during active disease. The sample consisted of peripheral blood. J is TRBJ2-4 and V is TRBV4-1; 7 bases line up with TRBD1. The CDR3 coding sequence is TGCGCCAGCAGCCAACCTATCGGGGACAGACTAGCCAAAAACATTCAGTACTTC. The encoded protein is CASSQPIGDRLAKNIQYF.